A selection of T cell receptor beta chains follows, all from one sample in a study of Siglec-9 on CD8 T cells in melanoma. Measured with immunoSEQ multiplex PCR; TCRdb has only the in-frame clones, and not every one. The sample carries about 30,000 clones, 80% recorded once. The sequencing sample was made of Siglec-9- CD8+ T cells sorted from blood. The receptors were sampled from a human donor in good health. Each CDR3 is given with its conserved first and last residue. The order of the fields is J gene, V gene, D gene, clone size, CDR3 DNA, CDR3 protein. D genes are given only for firm matches. Clone size is not always given. Where it is, it says once, few, many or a class for expanded clones.

>TRBJ2-5|TRBV7-9|TRBD2|-
TGTGCCAGCAGCCCACGGGAGGGGGTACAAGAGACCCAGTACTTC
CASSPREGVQETQYF
>TRBJ2-3|TRBV13|-|-
TGTGCCAGCAGCCTCCGGGGGGCCCCAGATACGCAGTATTTT
CASSLRGAPDTQYF
>TRBJ2-3|TRBV7-9|-|-
TGTGCCAGCAGCGCTAGAGTAGGGGATACGCAGTATTTT
CASSARVGDTQYF
>TRBJ1-4|TRBV7-8|-|few
TGTGCCAGCAGCTTACAGAATGAAAAACTGTTTTTT
CASSLQNEKLFF
>TRBJ1-5|TRBV6-5|-|-
TGTGCCAGCAGTTACTCCCGTAGAGGACCAGCATTT
CASSYSRRGPAF
>TRBJ2-3|TRBV19|TRBD1|-
TGTGCCAGTAGTATAGATGGCGGGACAGGCAAATTCACAGATACGCAGTATTTT
CASSIDGGTGKFTDTQYF
>TRBJ2-2|TRBV9|TRBD2|-
TGTGCCAGCAGCTCGTCGGGAGGGTCGAACACCGGGGAGCTGTTTTTT
CASSSSGGSNTGELFF
>TRBJ1-2|TRBV19|-|few
TGTGCCAGTAGCCTCGGACAGATAGGAACCTATGGCTACACCTTC
CASSLGQIGTYGYTF
>TRBJ1-1|TRBV27|-|few
TGTGCCAGCAGTCCACCTAACACTGAAGCTTTCTTT
CASSPPNTEAFF
>TRBJ2-2|TRBV6-5|TRBD2|-
TGTGCCAGCAGAGGAGGGACTAGCGGAACCGGGGAGCTGTTTTTT
CASRGGTSGTGELFF
>TRBJ1-1|TRBV4-1|-|few
TGCGCCAGCAGCCAAAGTGGCCTGGAAGCTTTCTTT
CASSQSGLEAFF
>TRBJ1-6|TRBV28|-|once
TGTGCCAGCAGTTTAATGGCGGCAAGCCCGACGAAATCCCTCCACTTT
CASSLMAASPTKSLHF
>TRBJ1-1|TRBV6-5|-|-
TGTGCCAGCAGTTTTGGGGCGGAGGAGAACACTGAAGCTTTCTTT
CASSFGAEENTEAFF
>TRBJ1-1|TRBV7-2|TRBD1|-
TGTGCCAGCAGCCCACGGACAGGGACCGTGGACACTGAAGCTTTCTTT
CASSPRTGTVDTEAFF
>TRBJ2-5|TRBV6-6|-|-
TGTGCCAGCAGTTATCCTTCTGGGTTTGAGACCCAGTACTTC
CASSYPSGFETQYF
>TRBJ2-7|TRBV13|TRBD1|-
TGTGCCAGCAGCTTAGTCGGGGACAGCCACGTCGCCTCCTACGAGCAGTACTTC
CASSLVGDSHVASYEQYF
>TRBJ2-1|TRBV5-4|TRBD2|-
TGTGCCAGCAGCTTAGTCAGCGGGAGGCTCAATGAGCAGTTCTTC
CASSLVSGRLNEQFF
>TRBJ2-3|TRBV7-9|-|-
TGTGCCAGCAGCTTAGGACAGGTCACCCTCACAGATACGCAGTATTTT
CASSLGQVTLTDTQYF
>TRBJ2-7|TRBV11-1|-|-
TGTGCCAGCAGCTTAGCTGGGGCGAATAGGTACGAGCAGTACTTC
CASSLAGANRYEQYF
>TRBJ1-5|TRBV25-1|-|-
TGTGCCAGCAGTGAATATGGGGCCAGGGACCAGCCCCAGCATTTT
CASSEYGARDQPQHF
>TRBJ2-5|TRBV9|-|-
TGTGCCAGCAGCGACCTCAGAGGGGGAGAGACCCAGTACTTC
CASSDLRGGETQYF
>TRBJ2-3|TRBV5-1|TRBD1|-
TGCGCCAGCAGCATCCGGGACAGGGAGGCAGATACGCAGTATTTT
CASSIRDREADTQYF
>TRBJ2-2|TRBV10-1|TRBD1|-
TGCGCCAGCAGCCTGGGACAGGGTCCTTGGGAGCTGTTTTTT
CASSLGQGPWELFF
>TRBJ2-1|TRBV6-1|-|-
TGTGCCAGCACACAGGGCCTCAACAATGAGCAGTTCTTC
CASTQGLNNEQFF
>TRBJ1-2|TRBV30|TRBD1|-
TGTGCCTGCCCGAAGACTCCGGGACAGGGCAATTCTAACTATGGCTACACCTTC
CACPKTPGQGNSNYGYTF
>TRBJ2-1|TRBV27|TRBD1|-
TGTGCCAGCAGTTTCCGGGACAGGAGTTACAATGAGCAGTTCTTC
CASSFRDRSYNEQFF
>TRBJ2-3|TRBV30|-|-
TGTGCCTGGAGTGTAATTCGGGGGTCAGATACGCAGTATTTT
CAWSVIRGSDTQYF
>TRBJ1-4|TRBV18|-|-
TGTGCCAGCTCACCACCAGGACATCTTTATGAAAAACTGTTTTTT
CASSPPGHLYEKLFF
>TRBJ2-1|TRBV7-8|-|-
TGTGCCAGCAGCTTCGGCGGACCCACCTACAATGAGCAGTTCTTC
CASSFGGPTYNEQFF
>TRBJ1-1|TRBV4-1|-|-
TGCGCCAGCAGCCAGGCAGGAAACACTGAAGCTTTCTTT
CASSQAGNTEAFF
>TRBJ2-5|TRBV6-5|-|-
TGTGCCAGCAGTTACTCACTGAGAGAGCAAGAGACCCAGTACTTC
CASSYSLREQETQYF